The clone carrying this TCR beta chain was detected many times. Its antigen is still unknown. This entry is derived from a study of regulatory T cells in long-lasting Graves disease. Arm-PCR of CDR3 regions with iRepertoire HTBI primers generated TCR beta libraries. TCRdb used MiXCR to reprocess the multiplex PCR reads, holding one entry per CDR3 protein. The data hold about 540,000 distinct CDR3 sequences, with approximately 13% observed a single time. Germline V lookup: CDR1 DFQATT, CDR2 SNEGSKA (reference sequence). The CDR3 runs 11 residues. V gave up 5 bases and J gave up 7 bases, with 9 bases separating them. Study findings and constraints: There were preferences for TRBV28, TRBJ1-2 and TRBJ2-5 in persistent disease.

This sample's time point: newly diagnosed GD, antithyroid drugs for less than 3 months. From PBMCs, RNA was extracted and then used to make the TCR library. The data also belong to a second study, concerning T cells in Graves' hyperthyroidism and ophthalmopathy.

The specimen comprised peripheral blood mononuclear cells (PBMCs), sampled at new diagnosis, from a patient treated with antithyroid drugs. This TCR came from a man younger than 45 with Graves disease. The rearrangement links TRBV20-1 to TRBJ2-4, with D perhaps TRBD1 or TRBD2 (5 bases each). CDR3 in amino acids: CSAFRENIQYF. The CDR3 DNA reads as TGCAGTGCTTTCAGGGAGAACATTCAGTACTTC.